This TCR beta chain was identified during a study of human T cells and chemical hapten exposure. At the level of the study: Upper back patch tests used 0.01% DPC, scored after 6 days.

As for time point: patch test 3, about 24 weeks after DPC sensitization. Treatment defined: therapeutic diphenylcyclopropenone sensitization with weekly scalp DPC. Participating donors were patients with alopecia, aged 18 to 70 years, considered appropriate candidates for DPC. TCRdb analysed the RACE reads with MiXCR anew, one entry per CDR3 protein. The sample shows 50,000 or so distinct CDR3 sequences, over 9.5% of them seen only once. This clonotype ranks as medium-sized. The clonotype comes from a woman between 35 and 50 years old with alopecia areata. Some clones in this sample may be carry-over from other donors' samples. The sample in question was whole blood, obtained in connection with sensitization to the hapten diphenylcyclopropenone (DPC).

CDR3 DNA sequence: TGTGCCAGCAGTTCCGGGGCAGATGAATCCTTCTACGAGCAGTACTTC. Encoded protein: CASSSGADESFYEQYF. This sequence joins TRBV6-6 and TRBJ2-7, with D tentatively TRBD1 or TRBD2 (5 bases each). The CDR3 sequence is 16 residues long. V gave up 4 bases and J gave up 3 bases, with 19 bases separating them. CDR1 MNHNY and CDR2 SVGAGI come from the germline V gene (reference sequence).